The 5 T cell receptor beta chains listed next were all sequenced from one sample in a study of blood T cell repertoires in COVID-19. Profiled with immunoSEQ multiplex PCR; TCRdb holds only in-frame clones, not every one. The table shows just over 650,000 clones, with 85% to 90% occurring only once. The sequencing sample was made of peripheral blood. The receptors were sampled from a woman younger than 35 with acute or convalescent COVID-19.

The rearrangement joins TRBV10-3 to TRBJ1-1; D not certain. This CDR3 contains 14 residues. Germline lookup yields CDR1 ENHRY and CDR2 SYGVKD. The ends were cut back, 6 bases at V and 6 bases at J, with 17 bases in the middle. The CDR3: CAIRYRVPAAEAFF. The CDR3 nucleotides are TGTGCCATCAGATACCGGGTTCCGGCCGCTGAAGCTTTCTTT.

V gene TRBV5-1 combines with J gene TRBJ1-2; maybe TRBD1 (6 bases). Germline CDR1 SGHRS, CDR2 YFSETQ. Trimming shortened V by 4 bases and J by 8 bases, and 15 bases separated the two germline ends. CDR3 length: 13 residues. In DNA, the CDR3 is TGCGCCAGCAGCATCGACAGGCAAGGAGGCTACACCTTC. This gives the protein CASSIDRQGGYTF.

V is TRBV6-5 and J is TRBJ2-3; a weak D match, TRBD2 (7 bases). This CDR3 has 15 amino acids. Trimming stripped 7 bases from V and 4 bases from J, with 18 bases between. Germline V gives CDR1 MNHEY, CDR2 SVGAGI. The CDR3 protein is CASTQGVGGADTQYF. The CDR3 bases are TGTGCCAGCACCCAGGGAGTAGGGGGGGCAGATACGCAGTATTTT.

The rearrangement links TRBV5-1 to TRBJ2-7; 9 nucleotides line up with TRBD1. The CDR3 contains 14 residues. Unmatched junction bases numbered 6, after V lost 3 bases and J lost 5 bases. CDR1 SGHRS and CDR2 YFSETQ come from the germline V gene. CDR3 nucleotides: TGCGCCAGCAGCTGGACAGGGGTCCCCGACGAGCAGTACTTC. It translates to CASSWTGVPDEQYF. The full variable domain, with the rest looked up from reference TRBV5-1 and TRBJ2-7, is KAGVTQTPRYLIKTRGQQVTLSCSPISGHRSVSWYQQTPGQGLQFLFEYFSETQRNKGNFPGRFSGRQFSNSRSEMNVSTLELGDSALYLCASSWTGVPDEQYFGPGTRLTVT.

CDR3 in amino acids: CASSPNDRDNTEAFF. The DNA of the CDR3 is TGTGCCAGCAGTCCCAACGACAGAGATAACACTGAAGCTTTCTTT. V and J are TRBV6-2 or TRBV6-3 and TRBJ1-1, with D tentatively TRBD1 (5 bases). The CDR3 has 15 residues. CDR1 and CDR2 (germline): MNHEY, SVGEGT. The V gene lost 5 bases and the J gene lost 2 bases, with 15 bases spanning the gap.